Below are 23 T cell receptor beta chains sequenced from a single sample in a study of blood T cell repertoires in COVID-19. Sequencing was performed with immunoSEQ multiplex PCR; in TCRdb, only in-frame clones are kept and a portion is missing. The table has hundreds of thousands of clones, 85% to 90% seen once. Sequencing was performed on peripheral blood. The source of these receptors is a man aged 80 or over with acute or convalescent COVID-19.

This chain joins TRBV21-1 and TRBJ2-4; TRBD2, the D gene given by the table, was not confirmed from the DNA. TRBV21-1 is an annotated pseudogene. This CDR3 spans 16 amino acids. The CDR3 coding sequence is TGTGCCAGCAGCAAGGTACTGATCGCCGGCAAAAACATTCAGTACTTC. Translation gives CASSKVLIAGKNIQYF.

The chain combines TRBV5-1 with TRBJ1-4; TRBD1 might be the D (5 bases). V was cut by 4 bases and J by 7 bases, with 17 bases left in between. The CDR3 loop spans 15 amino acids. From germline, CDR1 is SGHRS and CDR2 YFSETQ. CDR3 bases: TGCGCCAGCAGCCCGCGGGGCGACGGGGGTGAAAAACTGTTTTTT. Translation gives CASSPRGDGGEKLFF.

The chain carries TRBV9 and TRBJ2-1, with 7 bases aligning to TRBD1. The trim removed 0 bases at V and 0 bases at J, leaving 3 bases unmatched. This CDR3 contains 16 residues. Germline CDR1 SGDLS, CDR2 YYNGEE. CDR3 region: CASSVESGGSYNEQFF. CDR3 DNA: TGTGCCAGCAGCGTAGAATCAGGGGGCTCCTACAATGAGCAGTTCTTC.

V usage is TRBV2 and J usage is TRBJ2-6, with D unclear. Germline CDR1 reads SNHLY; CDR2 reads FYNNEI. The CDR3 runs to 15 residues. Deletions cut 0 bases from V and 1 base from J, with 4 bases between. The CDR3 is CASSEAESGANVLTF. Here the CDR3 DNA reads TGTGCCAGCAGTGAAGCGGAGTCTGGGGCCAACGTCCTGACTTTC.

The rearrangement uses TRBV5-1 and TRBJ2-7; 10 nucleotides align to TRBD1. This CDR3 spans 14 amino acids. V was clipped by 4 bases and J by 0 bases; unmatched bases: 1. Germline CDR1 is SGHRS and CDR2 is YFSETQ. The CDR3 coding sequence is TGCGCCAGCAGCGGGACAGGGGTCTCCTACGAGCAGTACTTC. This gives the protein CASSGTGVSYEQYF.

This clone came up once. The CDR3 protein is CASSPQLAGKDPEQFF. CDR3 bases: TGTGCCAGCAGCCCCCAGCTAGCGGGAAAGGATCCTGAGCAGTTCTTC. The rearrangement joins TRBV7-9 to TRBJ2-1; TRBD2 matches 9 bases. With 5 bases clipped from V and 9 bases from J, the junction kept 14 bases outside the gene matches. This CDR3 region has 16 residues. Germline V lookup: CDR1 SEHNR, CDR2 FQNEAQ (reference sequence).

The V and J genes are TRBV19 and TRBJ1-1; 12 nucleotides agree with TRBD1. The CDR3 is made up of 16 amino acids. V lost 8 bases, J lost 1 base, and 8 bases stayed unmatched. The germline V gene has CDR1 LNHDA and CDR2 SQIVND (reference sequence). In nucleotides, the CDR3 is TGTGCCAGTTTCCCGGGACAGGGGGCGGCGAACACTGAAGCTTTCTTT. It specifies CASFPGQGAANTEAFF.

V gene TRBV19 combines with J gene TRBJ2-7; 14 bases fit TRBD2. Germline loops: CDR1 LNHDA, CDR2 SQIVND (reference sequence). The CDR3 contains 15 residues. V shed 3 bases and J 3 bases; nucleotides not matched to a gene: 1. CDR3 loop: CASSMGLAGDYEQYF. The CDR3 bases are TGTGCCAGTAGTATGGGACTAGCGGGAGACTACGAGCAGTACTTC.

This chain joins TRBV4-3 and TRBJ2-2; 15 positions agree with TRBD2. V was pared by 4 bases and J by 5 bases, with 14 bases of the junction left unmatched. Germline CDR1 and CDR2: LGHNA and YSLEER. The CDR3 totals 20 residues. The CDR3 DNA sequence: TGCGCCAGCAGCCCACCCGGGACTAGCGGGGGGCCTCCTCGGACCGGGGAGCTGTTTTTT. Translation: CASSPPGTSGGPPRTGELFF.

CDR3: CASSPSAGELFF. In DNA, the CDR3 is TGTGCCAGCAGTCCCTCCGCCGGGGAGCTGTTTTTT. The J gene is TRBJ2-2, the V gene TRBV27; D not resolved. Trimming stripped 5 bases from V and 6 bases from J, with 7 bases between. The CDR3 extends over 12 amino acids. Germline lookup yields CDR1 MNHEY and CDR2 SMNVEV (reference sequence).

The chain joins TRBV9 to TRBJ2-3; 7 bases are shared with TRBD2. V lost 2 bases to trimming and J lost 0 bases; unmatched junction nucleotides: 6. This CDR3 comprises 16 residues. The germline V gene has CDR1 SGDLS and CDR2 YYNGEE. CDR3 nucleotide sequence: TGTGCCAGCAGCGTCAGAGCGGGAACTAGCACAGATACGCAGTATTTT. Amino acids: CASSVRAGTSTDTQYF.

The chain recombines TRBV3-1 (or the pseudogene TRBV3-2) with TRBJ1-2; 7 nucleotides line up with TRBD1. The germline V gene has CDR1 LGHDT and CDR2 YNNKEL (reference sequence). This CDR3 contains 13 residues. Trimming cost V 2 bases and J 8 bases; bases outside gene matches: 5. CDR3 protein: CASSQKGQPGYTF. The CDR3 bases are TGTGCCAGCAGCCAAAAGGGACAGCCCGGCTACACCTTC.

This clone has a single count. CDR3 bases: TGCGCCAGCAGCCAATTAGGGGGTCGTGGCTACACCTTC. Translation: CASSQLGGRGYTF. This chain links TRBV4-3 with TRBJ1-2, with D perhaps TRBD1 (6 bases). V was trimmed by 2 bases and J by 7 bases, leaving 11 bases between them. CDR1 is LGHNA and CDR2 is YSLEER in the germline V gene. This CDR3 is built from 13 residues.

This chain links TRBV18 with TRBJ2-1, with 9 bases lining up with TRBD2. Germline V gene data show CDR1 as KGHSH and CDR2 as LQKENI. The CDR3 is made up of 16 amino acids. The V segment lost 6 bases and the J segment 5 bases; nucleotides outside the gene matches: 11. The CDR3 DNA reads as TGTGCCAGCTCCCTTAGGGTAGCGGGAGATGACAATGAGCAGTTCTTC. This translates into CASSLRVAGDDNEQFF.

J is TRBJ1-3 and V is TRBV7-9, with a possible D match to TRBD1 (5 bases). Germline assignment: CDR1 SEHNR and CDR2 FQNEAQ (reference sequence). The CDR3 is made up of 17 amino acids. V was clipped by 0 bases and J by 0 bases, with 12 bases between them. CDR3 DNA sequence: TGTGCCAGCAGCTTAGCGACAGAATCATACTCTGGAAACACCATATATTTT. As protein: CASSLATESYSGNTIYF.

The V and J genes are TRBV5-1 and TRBJ1-2; 7 nucleotides agree with TRBD1. The CDR3 sequence is 13 residues long. V lost 4 bases and J lost 4; bases outside the gene matches: 4. Germline V gene lookup returns CDR1 SGHRS and CDR2 YFSETQ. CDR3 region: CASSMTGSYGYTF. The CDR3 nucleotides are TGCGCCAGCAGCATGACAGGGAGCTATGGCTACACCTTC.

The chain employs TRBV6-4 and TRBJ1-5, with 7 bases matching TRBD1. CDR3 length: 18 residues. CDR1 is MRHNA, CDR2 SNTAGT, per germline. With V trimmed by 4 bases and J by 1 base, 13 bases remained unmatched. The CDR3 bases are TGTGCCAGCAGTGCCCAACCAGACGGGACAGCGAGCAATCAGCCCCAGCATTTT. Translation: CASSAQPDGTASNQPQHF.

This clone was seen repeatedly, ten times or more. This chain links TRBV28 with TRBJ1-5; D is ambiguous. Germline V gene data show CDR1 as MDHEN and CDR2 as SYDVKM. V shed 6 bases and J shed 7 bases, with 16 bases lying between them. This CDR3 spans 14 amino acids. The CDR3 region is CASSPGSRKQPQHF. CDR3 DNA: TGTGCCAGCAGCCCGGGATCCAGGAAACAGCCCCAGCATTTT.

The chain couples TRBV5-1 to TRBJ2-5, with 8 bases aligning to TRBD2. This CDR3 is 16 amino acids long. Germline assignment: CDR1 SGHRS and CDR2 YFSETQ. V lost 0 bases and J lost 5; bases outside the gene matches: 9. The CDR3 protein is CASSLGSSGVEETQYF. As DNA, the CDR3 is TGCGCCAGCAGCTTGGGGAGTAGCGGGGTGGAGGAGACCCAGTACTTC.

In the case of this clone: Other DNA sequences in the same sample also yield this CDR3. The chain links TRBV12-3 or TRBV12-4 to TRBJ1-1; the D is unclear. Trimming took off 2 bases at V and 1 base at J, with 5 bases between the two ends. The CDR3 has 13 residues. CDR3 region: CASSLSGNTEAFF. The CDR3 nucleotides read TGTGCCAGCAGTTTATCAGGGAACACTGAAGCTTTCTTT.

The chain carries TRBV10-3 and TRBJ1-6; D unresolved. V was clipped by 4 bases and J by 8 bases, with 12 bases between them. Germline assignment: CDR1 ENHRY and CDR2 SYGVKD. The CDR3 is made up of 14 amino acids. The CDR3 loop reads CAISAGSPDSPLHF. For the CDR3, the DNA is TGTGCCATCAGTGCCGGGTCCCCGGATTCACCCCTCCACTTT.

This chain joins TRBV27 and TRBJ1-4; D is unresolved. The CDR3 length is 13 residues. The germline V gene has CDR1 MNHEY and CDR2 SMNVEV (reference sequence). V lost 7 bases to trimming and J lost 8 bases, with 14 bases between them. The DNA for the CDR3 is TGTGCCAGCAAAAGCGCCTTTCGCGAAAAACTGTTTTTT. Its translation is CASKSAFREKLFF.

The CDR3 sequence is CASSQSHRATEAFF. The CDR3 DNA follows: TGTGCCAGTAGTCAGTCCCACAGGGCCACTGAAGCTTTCTTT. This chain connects TRBV19 to TRBJ1-1; D may be TRBD1 (6 bases). Germline CDR1 LNHDA, CDR2 SQIVND (reference sequence). This CDR3 spans 14 amino acids. Trimming removed 5 bases at V and 4 bases at J, with 14 bases between.